This is a list of T cell receptor beta chains from one sample in a study of blood T cell repertoires in COVID-19. Assay used: immunoSEQ multiplex PCR; TCRdb lists only in-frame clones, some missing. The top ten hold under 2.5% of the sample, which has roughly 120,000 clones, roughly 80% seen once. Material: peripheral blood. The receptors were sampled from a man aged 25-40 years with acute or convalescent COVID-19. CDR3s include the opening cysteine and the closing phenylalanine or tryptophan. A D gene is named only where the DNA matches it firmly. Clone size is given for some rows only: seen once, a few or many times, or a class if the clone is expanded.

v_call	d_call	clone_size	j_call	cdr3_nt	cdr3_aa
TRBV7-9	.	.	TRBJ1-2	TGTGCCAGCAGCTTAGCCGGGGGTGGCTACACCTTC	CASSLAGGGYTF
TRBV9	.	.	TRBJ2-7	TGTGCCAGCAGCGTAGCTGGGGGCCGGGAGCAGTACTTC	CASSVAGGREQYF
TRBV19	TRBD2	.	TRBJ2-1	TGTGCCAGTAGTATTATAGCGGGAGTAAATGAGCAGTTCTTC	CASSIIAGVNEQFF
TRBV4-3	.	.	TRBJ2-1	TGCGCCAGCAGCCAAGCATCCTGGGCAAATGAGCAGTTCTTC	CASSQASWANEQFF
TRBV6-6	TRBD1	.	TRBJ1-4	TGTGCCAGCAGTTACGCGGGACAGAGCAATGAAAAACTGTTTTTT	CASSYAGQSNEKLFF
TRBV6-2/TRBV6-3	.	few	TRBJ1-4	TGTGCCAGCAGTTACTCGAAGGCCGGCCTACGGAGCGAAAAACTGTTTTTT	CASSYSKAGLRSEKLFF
TRBV5-1	.	.	TRBJ2-3	TGCGCCAGCAGCTTGGTCGGGAGAGGGCCAGATACGCAGTATTTT	CASSLVGRGPDTQYF
TRBV5-4	TRBD1	few	TRBJ1-2	TGTGCCAGCAGCTTGGAAAGACAGGGGGGCTACACCTTC	CASSLERQGGYTF
TRBV11-2	.	.	TRBJ2-5	TGTGCCAGCAGCACAACGGAGACCCAGTACTTC	CASSTTETQYF
TRBV30	TRBD1	.	TRBJ2-2	TGTGCCTGGAGACCGACAGGGGCATCCGGGGAGCTGTTTTTT	CAWRPTGASGELFF
TRBV11-2	.	.	TRBJ1-4	TGTGCCAGCAGCTTGCAGGAAAAACTGTTTTTT	CASSLQEKLFF
TRBV27	.	.	TRBJ2-5	TGTGCCAGCAGTTTATTCGGGTATTCAGAGACCCAGTACTTC	CASSLFGYSETQYF
TRBV6-4	TRBD1	.	TRBJ2-5	TGTGCCAGCAGCACACAGGGGGCGGAAGAGACCCAGTACTTC	CASSTQGAEETQYF
TRBV5-1	TRBD2	.	TRBJ2-3	TGCGCCAGCAGCAAGACTAGCGGGAGTCCCCTGCTCACAGATACGCAGTATTTT	CASSKTSGSPLLTDTQYF
TRBV25-1	.	.	TRBJ2-1	TGTGCCAGCGGGATCCCGACTAGCTACAATGAGCAGTTCTTC	CASGIPTSYNEQFF
TRBV7-9	.	.	TRBJ1-4	TGTGCCAGCAGCCCCCAGCCCATGGGGGGGAAACTGTTTTTT	CASSPQPMGGKLFF
TRBV4-1	TRBD1	.	TRBJ1-3	TGCGCCAGCAGCCAATCGGGACAGGGTGCAGCTGGAAACACCATATATTTT	CASSQSGQGAAGNTIYF